These 21 T cell receptor beta chains were all obtained from the same sample, sequenced in a study of blood T cell repertoires in COVID-19. The data were produced by immunoSEQ multiplex PCR, yet TCRdb's version contains in-frame clones alone and is incomplete. The table has roughly 130,000 clones, 70% to 85% seen once. Sample: peripheral blood. The source of these receptors is a woman aged 55-75 years with acute or convalescent COVID-19.

The chain carries TRBV18 and TRBJ2-3; 9 nucleotides agree with TRBD1. The CDR3 consists of 16 residues. Unmatched junction bases numbered 7, after V lost 3 bases and J lost 3 bases. Germline CDR1 reads KGHSH; CDR2 reads LQKENI. As DNA, the CDR3 is TGTGCCAGCTCACCCCCGGGACAGGGAACAACAGATACGCAGTATTTT. Translated, it gives CASSPPGQGTTDTQYF.

The chain combines TRBV4-1 with TRBJ2-3; maybe TRBD1 (6 bases). Germline loops: CDR1 MGHRA, CDR2 YSYEKL. The CDR3 has 15 residues. V lost 0 bases and J lost 10, with 17 bases in between. CDR3 nucleotide sequence: TGCGCCAGCAGCCAAGATGTCCAGGGGAGCTACGCGCAGTATTTT. It translates to CASSQDVQGSYAQYF.

J is TRBJ1-2 and V is TRBV7-8; 8 bases align to TRBD1. The germline V gene encodes CDR1 SGHVS and CDR2 FQNEAQ. V gave up 1 base and J gave up 5 bases; unmatched junction bases: 3. This CDR3 spans 14 amino acids. As DNA, the CDR3 is TGTGCCAGCAGCTTAGAAGACAGGGGTTATGGCTACACCTTC. This codes for CASSLEDRGYGYTF.

This chain connects TRBV5-1 to TRBJ1-2, with a possible D match to TRBD1 (6 bases). With 0 bases removed from V and 0 bases from J, the gap between germline ends came to 9 bases. The CDR3 extends over 15 amino acids. Germline V lookup: CDR1 SGHRS, CDR2 YFSETQ. The CDR3 coding sequence is TGCGCCAGCAGCTTGGGGGACACCGCTAACTATGGCTACACCTTC. Translated: CASSLGDTANYGYTF.

The genes are TRBV7-3 and TRBJ1-1; TRBD1 might be the D (5 bases). This CDR3 region has 14 residues. Trimming shortened V by 3 bases and J by 6 bases, and 14 bases separated the two germline ends. The germline V gene encodes CDR1 SGHTA and CDR2 FQGTGA. The CDR3: CASSLGGGKAEAFF. CDR3 nucleotides: TGTGCCAGCAGCTTGGGGGGAGGTAAGGCTGAAGCTTTCTTT.

This clone was counted between two and nine times. The V gene is TRBV6-1, the J gene TRBJ2-1; TRBD1 matches at 8 bases. This CDR3 has 15 amino acids. V was clipped by 3 bases and J by 8 bases; unmatched bases: 9. The V gene's germline CDR1 is MNHNS and CDR2 SASEGT. This CDR3 is CASSEFGQGLDEQFF. The CDR3 DNA reads as TGTGCCAGCAGTGAGTTTGGACAGGGTTTGGATGAGCAGTTCTTC.

The J gene is TRBJ1-1, the V gene TRBV5-4, with D possibly TRBD1 on 6 matching bases. The CDR3 loop spans 13 amino acids. Germline V gives CDR1 SGHNT, CDR2 YYREEE (reference sequence). Between the trimmed V and J ends, which lost 3 bases and 1 base, there was a span of 7 bases. CDR3 sequence reads: CASSSGQNTEAFF. The CDR3 bases are TGTGCCAGCAGCTCGGGACAGAACACTGAAGCTTTCTTT. Full variable domain (rest looked up from reference TRBV5-4 and TRBJ1-1): ETGVTQSPTHLIKTRGQQVTLRCSSQSGHNTVSWYQQALGQGPQFIFQYYREEENGRGNFPPRFSGLQFPNYSSELNVNALELDDSALYLCASSSGQNTEAFFGQGTRLTVV.

This clone showed up just a few times. The rearrangement uses TRBV6-4 and TRBJ2-1; D unclear. The length of the CDR3 is 13 residues. Germline V gene lookup returns CDR1 MRHNA and CDR2 SNTAGT. V was pared by 2 bases and J by 5 bases, with 7 bases between. This CDR3 is CASSDAENNEQFF. CDR3 bases: TGTGCCAGCAGTGACGCCGAGAACAATGAGCAGTTCTTC.

With regard to this clone: Other DNA variants within this sample encode the same CDR3. V gene TRBV12-3 or TRBV12-4 combines with J gene TRBJ2-5; D is uncertain. V shed 4 bases and J shed 5 bases, with 5 bases lying between them. The CDR3 sequence is 11 residues long. The CDR3 is CASSSGETQYF. DNA of the CDR3: TGTGCCAGCAGTTCCGGGGAGACCCAGTACTTC.

V usage is TRBV5-4 and J usage is TRBJ1-6; the D is unclear. With 2 bases removed from V and 0 bases from J, the gap between germline ends came to 12 bases. Germline CDR1 reads SGHNT; CDR2 reads YYREEE (reference sequence). The CDR3 consists of 17 residues. The CDR3 bases are TGTGCCAGCAGCTTAGGCCAGGCCAGCTCCTATAATTCACCCCTCCACTTT. This encodes CASSLGQASSYNSPLHF.

J is TRBJ2-6 and V is TRBV5-6, with no clear D. The CDR3 is 17 amino acids. Looked up from germline, CDR1 is SGHDT and CDR2 is YYEEEE. The V and J ends lost 7 bases and 5 bases respectively, with 22 bases between them. This CDR3 is CASDDNNSHKRANVLTF. CDR3 sequence (DNA): TGTGCCAGCGATGACAACAATAGTCACAAACGGGCCAACGTCCTGACTTTC.

J is TRBJ1-1 and V is TRBV10-2; D is ambiguous. Trimming removed 9 bases from V and 1 base from J, with 6 bases in between. The V gene's germline CDR1 is WSHSY and CDR2 SAAADI. CDR3 length equals 11 residues. The DNA of the CDR3 is TGCGCCAGTGCGGAGAACACTGAAGCTTTCTTT. Protein product: CASAENTEAFF.

The V gene is TRBV6-6, the J gene TRBJ1-3; 7 nucleotides line up with TRBD1. This CDR3 is built from 16 residues. Unmatched junction bases numbered 9, after V lost 5 bases and J lost 2 bases. Germline loops: CDR1 MNHNY, CDR2 SVGAGI (reference sequence). CDR3 DNA: TGTGCCAGCAGTCTCCAGGCAGGGGGTACTGGAAACACCATATATTTT. It codes for CASSLQAGGTGNTIYF.

The chain has TRBV10-3 and TRBJ1-1; D gene unclear. In germline, CDR1 is ENHRY, CDR2 SYGVKD. Trimming removed 7 bases from V and 6 bases from J, with 15 bases in between. The CDR3 runs to 13 residues. The DNA for the CDR3 is TGTGCCATCAAAGACGTGAGGTCTCCTGAAGCTTTCTTT. The encoded protein is CAIKDVRSPEAFF.

This chain uses TRBV24-1 with TRBJ2-1; 9 bases map to TRBD1. This CDR3 has 16 amino acids. Trimming removed 5 bases from V and 5 bases from J; junction bases left unmatched: 9. Germline values: CDR1 KGHDR, CDR2 SFDVKD. Here the CDR3 reads CATSGSGTGTNNEQFF. CDR3 nucleotides: TGTGCCACCAGTGGTTCCGGGACAGGGACGAACAATGAGCAGTTCTTC.

The gene calls are TRBV7-2 and TRBJ1-1; 7 bases agree with TRBD1. Germline CDR1 is SGHTA and CDR2 is FQGNSA. The CDR3 contains 16 residues. V dropped 0 bases and J dropped 2; count of bases not matched to a gene: 6. The CDR3 sequence: CASSLAGRQGNTEAFF. CDR3 DNA sequence: TGTGCCAGCAGCTTAGCGGGACGACAGGGTAACACTGAAGCTTTCTTT.

At least ten counts were recorded for this clone. The rearrangement joins TRBV11-1 to TRBJ2-2, with a weak D call TRBD1 (5 bases). Trimming left V 10 bases short and J 2 bases short, with 17 bases between. CDR1 and CDR2 (germline): SGHAT, FQDESV (reference sequence). The CDR3 runs to 15 residues. CDR3 in DNA: TGTGCCACCGAGTTTGACAGTCTAAACACCGGGGAGCTGTTTTTT. Translating it yields CATEFDSLNTGELFF. Together with reference TRBV11-1 and TRBJ2-2, the CDR3 gives the full variable domain: EAEVAQSPRYKITEKSQAVAFWCDPISGHATLYWYRQILGQGPELLVQFQDESVVDDSQLPKDRFSAERLKGVDSTLKIQPAELGDSAMYLCATEFDSLNTGELFFGEGSRLTVL.

The chain recombines TRBV12-3 or TRBV12-4 with TRBJ1-1, with D hard to call. This CDR3 region has 13 residues. Trimming pared 3 bases from V and 0 bases from J, leaving 5 bases between. This CDR3 is CASSFSLNTEAFF. The CDR3 DNA follows: TGTGCCAGCAGTTTTTCTTTGAACACTGAAGCTTTCTTT.

This clone was recorded only once. V usage is TRBV7-9 and J usage is TRBJ1-4; 9 bases fit TRBD1. Germline CDR1 is SEHNR and CDR2 is FQNEAQ (reference sequence). J gave up 6 bases and V 6 bases, and 5 bases lay outside the gene matches. CDR3 size: 14 residues. Here the CDR3 reads CASSRRTGDEKLFF. CDR3 bases: TGTGCCAGCAGTCGACGGACAGGGGATGAAAAACTGTTTTTT.

The rearrangement uses TRBV19 and TRBJ2-1, with a tentative D call TRBD2 (5 bases). This CDR3 is built from 14 residues. The V end lost 0 bases, the J end lost 11 bases, and 14 bases lay between the germline ends. The germline gives CDR1 LNHDA, CDR2 SQIVND (reference sequence). The CDR3: CASSIDQSGGQQFF. CDR3 DNA: TGTGCCAGTAGTATAGATCAAAGCGGAGGACAGCAGTTCTTC.

The gene calls are TRBV24-1 and TRBJ2-3, with 8 positions matching TRBD2. J lost 3 bases, V lost 3 bases, and 7 bases had no gene match. The CDR3 runs 16 residues. Germline V CDR1 and CDR2: KGHDR, SFDVKD. CDR3 nucleotide sequence: TGTGCCACCAGTGATCCGGGGGGGCCGGGGACAGATACGCAGTATTTT. Its protein is CATSDPGGPGTDTQYF.